Listed below are T cell receptor beta chains from one sample, sequenced in a study of T cells expressing NK-cell markers. TCRdb re-called the 5' RACE reads and catalogs CDR3 proteins one per entry, DNA excluded. The sample data list some 450,000 distinct CDR3 sequences. Sample: blood T cells: a sorted CD56 or NKG2C T cell subset, CD4+ or CD8+ T cells, or bulk PBMC T cells (not recorded which). The receptors were sampled from a woman between 18 and 75 years old in good health. Each CDR3 is given with its conserved first and last residue.

TRBJ1-4,TRBV9,CASSVRQGPDEKLFF
TRBJ2-4,TRBV15,CATSIPWGQGVLAKNIQYF
TRBJ2-1,TRBV6-2/TRBV6-3,CASSFPAGEPYNEQFF
TRBJ1-1,TRBV15,CATSMGTGTMNTEAFF
TRBJ2-7,TRBV5-6,CASSFPRARSSYEQYF
TRBJ2-4,TRBV4-3,CASSQDDLGESTHIQYF
TRBJ2-4,TRBV7-2,CASSSVLRGEEYF
TRBJ2-2,TRBV3-1,CASSQLPGELFF
TRBJ1-5,TRBV19,CASSIFQSGSSQPQHF
TRBJ1-4,TRBV20-1,CSARGLAEKLFF
TRBJ1-2,TRBV12-3/TRBV12-4,CASSFSAAGNYGYTF
TRBJ1-2,TRBV24-1,CATSDPGHKDHGYTF
TRBJ1-1,TRBV3-1,CASSQDRQAGTTEAFF
TRBJ2-2,TRBV20-1,CSASSAGRNTGELFF
TRBJ1-6,TRBV7-2,CASHLAGQGSPLHF
TRBJ2-1,TRBV20-1,CSATPDGGASRNEQFF
TRBJ2-7,TRBV20-1,CSARGAPQQGTAYSSYEQYF
TRBJ2-3,TRBV10-3,CAISPLGVWGTDTQYF
TRBJ1-1,TRBV10-3,CAISEGTGVGNTEAFF
TRBJ1-1,TRBV12-3/TRBV12-4,CASSLAAEANTEAFF
TRBJ2-2,TRBV12-3/TRBV12-4,CASNPQGGELFF
TRBJ2-3,TRBV20-1,CSVPGGRIQVTQYF
TRBJ1-1,TRBV7-3,CASSFRDGPYTEAFF
TRBJ2-3,TRBV18,CASSALGDTQYF
TRBJ1-1,TRBV5-6,CASSLGVTGGHTEAFF
TRBJ2-1,TRBV6-2/TRBV6-3,CASSSTAGGPAHEQFF
TRBJ2-5,TRBV5-5,CASSLYTGGAETQYF
TRBJ2-3,TRBV6-5,CASSYTQGGDTQYF
TRBJ2-5,TRBV20-1,CSARVARETQYF
TRBJ1-4,TRBV20-1,CSAPARNEKLFF
TRBJ2-4,TRBV12-3/TRBV12-4,CASRAGIGWAKNIQYF
TRBJ2-5,TRBV5-1,CASSHTTRSGETQYF
TRBJ1-6,TRBV20-1,CSARLQGINSPLHF
TRBJ2-7,TRBV20-1,CSASIEGTSGSSEQYF
TRBJ1-2,TRBV7-9,CASSLPGRDYTF
TRBJ2-1,TRBV4-3,CASSPFPSGGADNEQFF
TRBJ1-1,TRBV3-1,CASSHRTPDTEAFF
TRBJ1-3,TRBV15,CATSRDFGDNTIYF
TRBJ1-1,TRBV7-6,CASSLVPPEGANQKNTEAFF
TRBJ2-7,TRBV18,CASSPELGSYEQYF
TRBJ2-5,TRBV20-1,CSARDLGRGQETQYF
TRBJ2-7,TRBV5-1,CASRADSFDEQYF
TRBJ1-6,TRBV7-6,CASSLEGSGSPLHF
TRBJ2-3,TRBV20-1,CSAPTSAGRSTDTQYF
TRBJ2-7,TRBV30,CAWTGSYEQYF
TRBJ2-3,TRBV21-1,CASSKGRSAGLVTDTQYF
TRBJ2-2,TRBV6-2/TRBV6-3,CASSPLGAGGRELFF
TRBJ2-7,TRBV28,CASSLHLADLGEQYF
TRBJ1-1,TRBV20-1,CSASPGQGNTEAFF
TRBJ2-1,TRBV4-3,CASSQGSGRANEQFF
TRBJ2-4,TRBV12-3/TRBV12-4,CASSLRSGQAKNIQYF
TRBJ2-5,TRBV10-3,CAISADSQGGQETQYF
TRBJ1-5,TRBV12-3/TRBV12-4,CASSPRDIYQPQHF
TRBJ1-6,TRBV18,CASSQGDSYNSPLHF
TRBJ2-1,TRBV20-1,CSAALTRLALSRNEQFF